This TCR beta chain comes out of a study of OX40 agonist ivuxolimab in advanced cancers. Turning to the study itself: Subjects had a mean age of around 60 years, with a range of roughly 20 to 79; more than 70% were male.

The CDR3 covers 12 residues. The germline V gene encodes CDR1 MNHEY and CDR2 SMNVEV (reference sequence). V was clipped by 4 bases and J by 3 bases, with 4 bases between them. Patients were excluded for autoimmune disease history or systemic immunosuppression. This table comes from immunoSEQ multiplex PCR, and its TCRdb copy is limited to in-frame clones, with some not included. Found here are 40,000 to 55,000 clones, about 88% of them singletons; the top ten hold 13%. V and J are TRBV27 and TRBJ1-5; no firm D call. This clonotype was sampled from an adult with an advanced solid tumor such as melanoma, head and neck, liver or kidney cancer. The starting material was CD4+ or CD8+ T cells sorted from blood, obtained in a trial of the OX40 agonist ivuxolimab. The DNA of the CDR3 is TGTGCCAGCAGTTCCTTCAATCAGCCCCAGCATTTT. It codes for CASSSFNQPQHF.